Presented here are 6 T cell receptor beta chains from one specimen sequenced in a study of blood T cell repertoires in COVID-19. Some clones are missing from TCRdb's copy, which holds only in-frame ones; the method was immunoSEQ multiplex PCR. Of 310,000 or so clones listed, approximately 85% are singletons. The sample taken for sequencing was peripheral blood. All receptors come from a woman aged 50 to 65 with acute or convalescent COVID-19.

V and J are TRBV5-5 and TRBJ2-5; possible D gene TRBD1, 6 bases. Trimming removed 4 bases from V and 4 bases from J, with 17 bases in between. The V gene's germline CDR1 is SGHKS and CDR2 YYEKEE (reference sequence). The CDR3 covers 15 residues. The CDR3 nucleotides read TGTGCCAGCAGCCCGTATTGGGTAGGGGGAGAGACCCAGTACTTC. Its protein product is CASSPYWVGGETQYF.

The rearrangement joins TRBV4-1 to TRBJ2-3, with 8 bases aligning to TRBD2. This CDR3 contains 15 residues. Per germline, CDR1 MGHRA and CDR2 YSYEKL. With 4 bases clipped from V and 5 bases from J, the junction kept 8 bases outside the gene matches. The CDR3 here is CASSPGLAYLDTQYF. DNA of the CDR3: TGCGCCAGCAGCCCCGGACTAGCTTATCTAGATACGCAGTATTTT.

J is TRBJ2-4 and V is TRBV9, with TRBD2 as a possible D gene (5 bases). Trimming pared 4 bases from V and 0 bases from J, leaving 14 bases between. The CDR3 runs to 16 residues. Germline V gene lookup returns CDR1 SGDLS and CDR2 YYNGEE. CDR3 nucleotides: TGTGCCAGCAGCTCCCGCGCGACTATAGCCAAAAACATTCAGTACTTC. Amino acids: CASSSRATIAKNIQYF.

The V call is TRBV27, the J call TRBJ2-1; D not certain. Trimming took 5 bases from V and 10 from J, leaving 15 bases between them. The germline V gene has CDR1 MNHEY and CDR2 SMNVEV (reference sequence). CDR3 length: 13 amino acids. In DNA, the CDR3 is TGTGCCAGCAGTCCCGTGTCGCGCGGCGAGCAGTTCTTC. This gives the protein CASSPVSRGEQFF.

This chain links TRBV28 with TRBJ1-1; 7 bases are shared with TRBD1. The CDR3 has 16 residues. V gave up 6 bases and J gave up 1 base; unmatched junction bases: 11. The germline V gene encodes CDR1 MDHEN and CDR2 SYDVKM. DNA of the CDR3: TGTGCCAGCAGCCCTACAGGGGCCGCGGCGAACACTGAAGCTTTCTTT. It encodes CASSPTGAAANTEAFF. Drawing the rest from reference TRBV28 and TRBJ1-1, the complete variable domain is DVKVTQSSRYLVKRTGEKVFLECVQDMDHENMFWYRQDPGLGLRLIYFSYDVKMKEKGDIPEGYSVSREKKERFSLILESASTNQTSMYLCASSPTGAAANTEAFFGQGTRLTVV.

This clone was seen a handful of times. The genes are TRBV4-1 and TRBJ2-1, with 8 bases matching TRBD2. V shed 5 bases, J shed 0 bases, and the junction held 6 bases outside the gene matches. The length of the CDR3 is 16 residues. Germline values: CDR1 MGHRA, CDR2 YSYEKL. The CDR3 DNA is TGCGCCAGCAGCATCAGCGGGAGCCCCTCCTACAATGAGCAGTTCTTC. The encoded protein is CASSISGSPSYNEQFF.